This T cell receptor beta chain is drawn from a study of blood T cell repertoires in COVID-19. Method: immunoSEQ multiplex PCR; TCRdb's copy keeps in-frame clones and lacks some. In the table there are 150,000 to 200,000 clones, about nine tenths of which are singletons. With respect to this clone: Other DNA sequences within the sample encode an identical CDR3.

Participants, about 18 to 90 years old, spanned under 30 US areas. Before being deemed recovered, Cohort 3 donors had two negative PCRs, clearance, or symptom resolution. The J segment lost 3 bases and the V segment lost 2 bases, leaving 2 bases of the junction unmatched. The CDR3 has 15 amino acids. Germline lookup yields CDR1 SGHRS and CDR2 YFSETQ. The receptor's source is a woman aged 18-29 years who had recovered from COVID-19. The chain carries TRBV5-1 and TRBJ2-3, with 11 bases identical to TRBD1. The sequencing input was PBMCs or T cells enriched from blood (not recorded which). In nucleotides, the CDR3 is TGCGCCAGCAGCTTAGGACAGGGGGCTACAGATACGCAGTATTTT. It yields the protein CASSLGQGATDTQYF.